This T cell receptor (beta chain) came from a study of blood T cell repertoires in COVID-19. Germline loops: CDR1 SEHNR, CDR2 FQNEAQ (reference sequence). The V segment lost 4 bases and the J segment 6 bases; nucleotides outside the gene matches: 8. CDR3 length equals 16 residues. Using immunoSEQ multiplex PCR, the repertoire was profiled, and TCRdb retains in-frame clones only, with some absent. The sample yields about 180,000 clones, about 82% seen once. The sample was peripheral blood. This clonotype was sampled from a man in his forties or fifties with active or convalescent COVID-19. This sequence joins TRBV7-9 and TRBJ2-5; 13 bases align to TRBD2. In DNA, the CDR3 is TGTGCCAGCAGCTCCCTGACTAGCGGGGGGATGAAGACCCAGTACTTC. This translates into CASSSLTSGGMKTQYF.